The T cell receptor (beta chain) described here comes from a study of blood T cells in healthy people across ages. To note about this clonotype: Its antigen remains unidentified.

Between the trimmed V and J ends, which lost 6 bases and 2 bases, there was a span of 22 bases. The germline gives CDR1 DFQATT, CDR2 SNEGSKA (reference sequence). There are 16 residues in the CDR3. Next came a second PCR, run for about 7 to 11 cycles, which used a sample-barcoded 5' primer along with a J-beta primer mix. Each cDNA molecule was tagged by a template-switch adaptor that had 12 random nucleotides. MiXCR was run by TCRdb on the 5' RACE reads, yielding one entry per CDR3 protein. The table lists roughly 640,000 distinct CDR3 sequences, approximately 30% of them singletons. For every donor, a draw yielded ten milliliters of peripheral blood. Extraction yielded at least 5 micrograms of total RNA per sample. Whole-study findings and limits: Unsorted PBMCs blocked a conclusive comparison of naive and antigen-experienced cells.

This chain connects TRBV20-1 to TRBJ1-2, with D perhaps TRBD1 (5 bases). The source is a woman of 80 years or more in good health. The sequenced sample was blood. The CDR3 here is CSASSHRGSKNYGYTF. DNA for the CDR3: TGCAGTGCCAGCTCACACCGGGGGAGCAAAAACTATGGCTACACCTTC.